This T cell receptor (beta chain) was captured in a study of blood T cell repertoires in COVID-19. For the study at large: Samples taken during acute and convalescent COVID-19 were collected in the United States, Italy and Spain. Sample material is recorded as cDNA or gDNA derived from T cells, B-cell-depleted T cells, or PBMCs.

Seattle's enrolled individuals joined amid active infection and were then monitored longitudinally. Authors' processing steps: Researchers report that nucleated cell counts were estimated from reference gene primer amplification. The table came from immunoSEQ multiplex PCR; TCRdb's copy has only in-frame clones and leaves some out. V and J calls and clone size follow that table, whereas D and trimming were derived from the DNA. Here the sample spans 90,000 or so clones, roughly 90% being singletons. Germline values: CDR1 LGHDT, CDR2 YNNKEL (reference sequence). The CDR3 runs 18 residues. V lost 0 bases, J lost 0 bases, and 8 bases stayed unmatched.

The sequence derives from a man in his sixties with COVID-19, enrolled during active disease. Sequencing input: peripheral blood. The rearrangement uses TRBV3-1 (or the pseudogene TRBV3-2) and TRBJ2-1; 7 bases fit TRBD2. CDR3 sequence: CASSQEGLADSSYNEQFF. The CDR3 region has the DNA TGTGCCAGCAGCCAAGAAGGGCTAGCGGATAGCTCCTACAATGAGCAGTTCTTC.